The clone carrying this T cell receptor (beta chain) has more than one count but fewer than ten. The antigen remains undetermined. The entry originates in a study of T cell repertoires in cytomegalovirus infection. Overall study context: Public TCR beta signatures marked donors with CMV infection and the matching HLA. Study observations and caveats: Dominant in the ex vivo response were TCR beta clonotypes restricted by HLA-C and specific for CMV.

Germline CDR1 reads LNHDA; CDR2 reads SQIVND (reference sequence). Trimming took off 2 bases at V and 4 bases at J, with 8 bases between the two ends. The CDR3 consists of 13 residues. Each CDR3 protein gets one entry after TCRdb re-called the reads with MiXCR. The table lists 150,000 to 160,000 distinct CDR3 sequences, 23% of them singletons, with about 10% in the top ten. This TCR derives from a human donor in good health (CMV status not recorded). Some clones in this sample may be carry-over from other donors' samples. The chain joins TRBV19 to TRBJ1-2; D ambiguous. The specimen was PBMCs. The CDR3 nucleotides read TGTGCCAGTAGTATACCCGGGTCCTATGGCTACACCTTC. Amino acid sequence: CASSIPGSYGYTF.